Below, 10 T cell receptor beta chains from the same sample are listed, as sequenced in a study of blood T cell repertoires in COVID-19. The data were produced by immunoSEQ multiplex PCR, yet TCRdb's version contains in-frame clones alone and is incomplete. This sample has around 400,000 clones, with around 87% found just once. The specimen was peripheral blood. Receptors were obtained from a woman aged 55-75 years with COVID-19, enrolled during active disease.

The rearrangement uses TRBV2 and TRBJ1-4; 11 nucleotides agree with TRBD1. Per germline, CDR1 SNHLY and CDR2 FYNNEI. V shed 4 bases, J shed 8 bases, and the junction held 6 bases outside the gene matches. The CDR3 runs to 15 residues. The CDR3 nucleotides are TGTGCCAGCAGTGCAGTGGGGACAGGGGGAGAAAAACTGTTTTTT. Its protein product is CASSAVGTGGEKLFF. Together with reference TRBV2 and TRBJ1-4, the CDR3 gives the full variable domain: EPEVTQTPSHQVTQMGQEVILRCVPISNHLYFYWYRQILGQKVEFLVSFYNNEISEKSEIFDDQFSVERPDGSNFTLKIRSTKLEDSAMYFCASSAVGTGGEKLFFGSGTQLSVL.

The chain combines TRBV7-3 with TRBJ1-1, with D possibly matching TRBD1 (5 bases). Looked up from germline, CDR1 is SGHTA and CDR2 is FQGTGA. The length of the CDR3 is 12 residues. The ends were cut back, 5 bases at V and 10 bases at J, with 14 bases in the middle. CDR3 DNA sequence: TGTGCCAGCAGCACGTACCTGGGGGGAGCTTTCTTT. It encodes CASSTYLGGAFF.

The V call is TRBV6-5, the J call TRBJ1-4; 12 bases fit TRBD1. This CDR3 has 15 residues. Trimming took 6 bases from V and 2 from J; bases not matched to a gene: 1. The germline gives CDR1 MNHEY, CDR2 SVGAGI. CDR3 amino acids: CASRGQGATNEKLFF. CDR3 DNA: TGTGCCAGCAGGGGACAGGGGGCCACTAATGAAAAACTGTTTTTT.

The V call is TRBV4-2, the J call TRBJ2-7; 9 bases line up with TRBD1. The CDR3 contains 13 residues. The trim removed 6 bases at V and 5 bases at J, leaving 5 bases unmatched. Germline values: CDR1 LGHNA, CDR2 YNFKEQ. Here the CDR3 DNA reads TGTGCCAGCAGACGGGACAGGGACCACGAGCAGTACTTC. It translates to CASRRDRDHEQYF.

The chain is built from TRBV4-1 and TRBJ1-2, with D possibly TRBD1 on 5 matching bases. CDR1 and CDR2 from the germline V gene are MGHRA and YSYEKL. The CDR3 covers 14 residues. V was pared by 2 bases and J by 3 bases, with 10 bases between. The CDR3 DNA reads as TGCGCCAGCAGCCAAAGGGGTGGGGACTATGGCTACACCTTC. Translated: CASSQRGGDYGYTF.

The chain links TRBV7-9 to TRBJ2-2; 10 nucleotides align to TRBD2. CDR1 and CDR2 from the germline V gene are SEHNR and FQNEAQ (reference sequence). V gave up 11 bases and J gave up 7 bases; unmatched junction bases: 16. This CDR3 comprises 16 residues. CDR3 amino acids: CASPKRGGTRGGELFF. CDR3 nucleotides: TGTGCCTCCCCAAAGCGGGGGGGGACCAGAGGCGGGGAGCTGTTTTTT.

The genes are TRBV5-1 and TRBJ1-4, with 7 bases identical to TRBD1. Germline trimming cut 5 bases from V and 0 bases from J; bases unmatched to any gene: 4. CDR1 is SGHRS, CDR2 YFSETQ, per germline. This CDR3 is built from 15 residues. The CDR3 here is CASRATGATNEKLFF. CDR3 sequence (DNA): TGCGCCAGCAGAGCAACAGGGGCAACTAATGAAAAACTGTTTTTT.

This clone was seen once. The rearrangement uses TRBV28 and TRBJ1-6; TRBD1 is a possible D gene (6 bases). Germline-derived CDR1 and CDR2 are MDHEN and SYDVKM. The CDR3 runs 16 residues. V shed 7 bases and J shed 3 bases, with 16 bases lying between them. As DNA, the CDR3 is TGTGCCAGCAATGAACAGGGAATCCTCTATAATTCACCCCTCCACTTT. Its protein product is CASNEQGILYNSPLHF.

The chain employs TRBV9 and TRBJ1-2; D possibly corresponds to TRBD1 (6 bases). The germline CDR1 and CDR2 sequences are SGDLS and YYNGEE. V shed 1 base and J shed 7 bases, with 20 bases lying between them. CDR3 length equals 16 residues. CDR3 DNA sequence: TGTGCCAGCAGCGTAATGGGACACGGGGGGTCCGGTGGCTACACCTTC. It yields the protein CASSVMGHGGSGGYTF. The entire variable domain, with the rest obtained from reference TRBV9 and TRBJ1-2, is as follows: DSGVTQTPKHLITATGQRVTLRCSPRSGDLSVYWYQQSLDQGLQFLIQYYNGEERAKGNILERFSAQQFPDLHSELNLSSLELGDSALYFCASSVMGHGGSGGYTFGSGTRLTVV.

This clone was seen a handful of times. V usage is TRBV7-9 and J usage is TRBJ1-5; tentative D call: TRBD1 (5 bases). Per germline, CDR1 SEHNR and CDR2 FQNEAQ (reference sequence). Trimming removed 3 bases at V and 6 bases at J, with 15 bases between. The CDR3 sequence is 15 residues long. The CDR3 DNA is TGTGCCAGCAGCTTGGAGGGGCGAGTTAGTCAGCCCCAGCATTTT. Amino acid sequence: CASSLEGRVSQPQHF.